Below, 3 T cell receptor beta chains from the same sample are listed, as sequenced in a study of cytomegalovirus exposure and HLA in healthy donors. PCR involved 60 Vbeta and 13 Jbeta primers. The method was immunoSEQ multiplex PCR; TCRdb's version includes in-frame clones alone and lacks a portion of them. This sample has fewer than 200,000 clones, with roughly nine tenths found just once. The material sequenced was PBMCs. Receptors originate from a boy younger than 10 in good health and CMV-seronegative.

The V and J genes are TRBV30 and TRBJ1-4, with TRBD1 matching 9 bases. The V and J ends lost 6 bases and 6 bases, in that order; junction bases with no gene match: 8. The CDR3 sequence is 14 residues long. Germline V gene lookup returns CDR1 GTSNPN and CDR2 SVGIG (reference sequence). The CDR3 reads CACNPGQGYEKLFF. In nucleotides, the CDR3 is TGTGCCTGTAACCCGGGACAGGGATATGAAAAACTGTTTTTT.

The CDR3: CATSSRTGTSAYNEQFF. CDR3 nucleotides: TGTGCCACCAGCAGTCGTACCGGGACTAGCGCATACAATGAGCAGTTCTTC. This chain connects TRBV15 to TRBJ2-1, with 10 bases aligning to TRBD2. J gave up 4 bases and V 3 bases, and 9 bases lay outside the gene matches. CDR1 LNHNV and CDR2 YYDKDF come from the germline V gene (reference sequence). CDR3 length: 17 residues.

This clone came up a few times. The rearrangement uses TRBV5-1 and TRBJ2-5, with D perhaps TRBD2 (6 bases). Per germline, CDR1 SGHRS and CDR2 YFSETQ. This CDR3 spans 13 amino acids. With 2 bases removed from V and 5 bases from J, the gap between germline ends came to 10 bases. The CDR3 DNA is TGCGCCAGCAGCTTTCTAGGAGGGGAGACCCAGTACTTC. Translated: CASSFLGGETQYF.